The rows below give T cell receptor beta chains drawn from one sample of a study of neoadjuvant anti-PD-1 for oral cavity cancer. Using immunoSEQ multiplex PCR, the repertoire was profiled, and TCRdb retains in-frame clones only, with some absent. The sample lists more than 10,000 clones, roughly two thirds occurring once. The input for sequencing was PBMCs, taken after nivolumab (anti-PD-1) treatment. The receptors were sampled from a person aged 40 to 85 with oral cavity squamous cell carcinoma. CDR3s include the opening cysteine and the closing phenylalanine or tryptophan. A D gene is named only where the DNA matches it firmly. Clone size is shown for a subset of rows, as once, few, many or a class of expanded clone.

clone_size: -; j_call: TRBJ1-5; d_call: -; v_call: TRBV27; cdr3_aa: CASSFGPGVNQPQHF; cdr3_nt: TGTGCCAGCAGTTTTGGTCCAGGGGTCAATCAGCCCCAGCATTTT
clone_size: few; j_call: TRBJ2-3; d_call: -; v_call: TRBV19; cdr3_aa: CAGSKEGGTQYF; cdr3_nt: TGTGCCGGTAGTAAAGAGGGGGGAACGCAGTATTTT
clone_size: -; j_call: TRBJ2-5; d_call: -; v_call: TRBV7-2; cdr3_aa: CASSSEGGSETQYF; cdr3_nt: TGTGCCAGCAGCTCGGAAGGGGGATCTGAGACCCAGTACTTC
clone_size: -; j_call: TRBJ1-4; d_call: -; v_call: TRBV27; cdr3_aa: CASSLERNEKLFF; cdr3_nt: TGTGCCAGCAGTTTGGAGAGGAATGAAAAACTGTTTTTT
clone_size: few; j_call: TRBJ2-6; d_call: -; v_call: TRBV6-4; cdr3_aa: CASTREGSGANVLTF; cdr3_nt: TGTGCCAGCACTCGAGAGGGCTCTGGGGCCAACGTCCTGACTTTC
clone_size: -; j_call: TRBJ2-3; d_call: TRBD2; v_call: TRBV7-3; cdr3_aa: CASSPGGPATDTQYF; cdr3_nt: TGTGCCAGCAGCCCGGGAGGGCCTGCCACAGATACGCAGTATTTT
clone_size: -; j_call: TRBJ2-1; d_call: TRBD2; v_call: TRBV7-9; cdr3_aa: CASTPSGNNEQFF; cdr3_nt: TGTGCCAGCACCCCTAGCGGGAACAATGAGCAGTTCTTC
clone_size: few; j_call: TRBJ1-2; d_call: TRBD1; v_call: TRBV4-1; cdr3_aa: CASSQAQDRAHYGYTF; cdr3_nt: TGCGCCAGCAGCCAGGCCCAAGACAGGGCCCACTATGGCTACACCTTC
clone_size: -; j_call: TRBJ1-2; d_call: -; v_call: TRBV7-2; cdr3_aa: CASSLAPGSYGYTF; cdr3_nt: TGTGCCAGCAGCTTAGCTCCGGGGTCCTATGGCTACACCTTC
clone_size: once; j_call: TRBJ1-1; d_call: -; v_call: TRBV7-2; cdr3_aa: CASSSQGLSTEAFF; cdr3_nt: TGTGCCAGCAGCTCTCAGGGGCTGAGCACTGAAGCTTTCTTT